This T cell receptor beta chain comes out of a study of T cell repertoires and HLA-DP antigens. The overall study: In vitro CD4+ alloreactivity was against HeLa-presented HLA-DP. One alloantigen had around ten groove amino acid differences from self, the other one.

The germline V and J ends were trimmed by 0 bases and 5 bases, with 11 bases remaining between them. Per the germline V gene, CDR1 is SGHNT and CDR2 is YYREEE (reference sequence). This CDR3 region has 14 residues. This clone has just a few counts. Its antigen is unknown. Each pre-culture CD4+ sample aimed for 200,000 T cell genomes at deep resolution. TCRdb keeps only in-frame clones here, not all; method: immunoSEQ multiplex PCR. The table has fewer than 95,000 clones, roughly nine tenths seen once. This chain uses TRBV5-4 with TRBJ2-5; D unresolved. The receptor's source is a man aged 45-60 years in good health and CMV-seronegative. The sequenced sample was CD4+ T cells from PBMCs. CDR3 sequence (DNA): TGTGCCAGCAGCTTGGGACGGCTCGTCGAGACCCAGTACTTC. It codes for CASSLGRLVETQYF.